This T cell receptor beta chain was profiled in a study of memory CD8 T cells in hepatitis C reinfection listed by TCRdb under 2017. Study-wide context: Among the donors, a few cleared two back-to-back HCV infections on their own, whereas two got rid of a primary infection but ended up chronically infected after reinfection. HCV reinfection was defined by a positive HCV RNA test following two negative tests taken at least 60 days apart. Pre-reinfection samples were obtained between 55 and 20 weeks before detection of reinfection. Across an HCV reinfection episode in roughly five donors, the study followed the TCR beta repertoire of virus-specific CD8 T cells over time. Between the late 2000s and the early 2010s, 4 or 5 reinfection cases with stored pre-reinfection samples were identified. Participants who had resolved a prior HCV infection were followed every 3 months in the reinfection study.

The time point label here, explained by the study, means: pre-reinfection, 55 to 20 weeks before reinfection detection. The sorted cells were sequenced directly ex vivo, without any in vitro expansion ahead of TCR sequencing. The donors, who were people who inject drugs, were enrolled in the Montreal Acute Hepatitis C Cohort Study (HEPCO) in Canada. Total naive CD8 T cells, sorted as viable CD3+ CD8+ CD45RO-, came from a couple of donors at all three reinfection time points as controls. Before sorting, cryopreserved peripheral blood mononuclear cells were thawed, and CD8 T cells were purified from the thawed cells. The MACS CD8+ T cell Isolation Kit was used to enrich CD8 T cells through negative selection. Cell sorting was done on a BD FACSAria II sorter with FACSDiva software, and data were analyzed with FlowJo. Looking up the germline V gene yields CDR1 MGHRA and CDR2 YSYEKL. Counted from cysteine to phenylalanine, this CDR3 has 14 amino acids. Only the CDR3 part of the read is kept: 42 bases, read in frame from the first base. V drops 0 bases and J drops 5 bases, leaving 10 bases in between.

Results the study describes overall, beyond this receptor: Because only 4 to 6 donors were included, definitive conclusions about public clonotypes linked to secondary clearance were beyond the reach of the study.

Library preparation used the immunoSEQ multiplex PCR assay. Genomic DNA was pulled from the sorted cells, and the automated high-throughput method of Adaptive Biotechnologies was used to sequence the TCR beta V, D and J regions. A two-step, bias-controlled multiplex PCR was used to amplify CDR3 regions. Amplified TCR beta libraries were sequenced on an Illumina instrument. In the paper's pipeline: Demultiplexed reads were processed to reduce amplification and sequencing bias, and the IMGT database was used to assign CDR3 sequences to gene families. ImmunoSEQ software version 2.0 was used to analyze the repertoire data. Clonotype lists were filtered to remove out-of-frame sequences as well as sequences containing stop codons in the CDR3. Clonotypes with a frequency below 0.01% were excluded because such low-frequency clonotypes corresponded to less than one cell. To get richness, observed richness was divided by input cell number, while evenness came from dividing Shannon entropy by log observed richness. Repertoire diversity and similarity between time points were quantified using Simpson diversity and Morisita-Horn overlap indices. Each clonotype was placed into one of four groups: dominant (>1%), sub-dominant (0.5-0.99%), low abundance (0.1-0.49%) or lowest abundance (<0.1%). A germline index was calculated as total CDR3 length minus total nucleotide additions, divided by total CDR3 length. TCRdb re-hosts the immuneACCESS table, in-frame sequences only. Its copies lack some clones; in the studies checked, an unresolved V gene accounts for under half of them, and the cause for the rest is not known. D and trimming come from the DNA, and the V and J calls and clone size come from that table. The sample table contains approximately 50,000 clones; only one count was recorded for 89% of them. Around 1% of the sample is held by the ten biggest clonotypes.

In regard to this clone: The antigen it recognizes is unknown. No qualities accompany the bases; no much larger clone lies one base away.

The sequence links TRBV4-1 to TRBJ1-1, with the D segment identity uncertain. The sequence was obtained from a man aged 18 to 35 with hepatitis C virus infection. The sequencing sample was made of naive CD8+ T cells sorted from blood. Reading the label with the study, this specimen's cell subset or site is: total naive CD8+CD45RO- T cells. The CDR3: CASSQESERTEAFF. The DNA sequence is TGCGCCAGCAGCCAAGAGTCGGAGAGGACTGAAGCTTTCTTT.